This T cell receptor beta chain was captured in a study of beta chain features in type 1 diabetes. Study context: Age, gender, cell numbers and subset yield matched between patients and controls. Study-wide findings and caveats: A PCR bias possibly favoring shorter templates would apply equally to patients and controls. Moderate yet significant TCRB CDR3 shortening was seen in Type 1 diabetes patients in all four CD4+ subsets.

J lost 0 bases, V lost 7 bases, and 4 bases had no gene match. Germline V CDR1 and CDR2: SNHLY, FYNNEI. The CDR3 is made up of 14 amino acids. This clone has just a few counts. The antigen is undetermined. The entirety of the isolated RNA underwent reverse transcription, so expressed TCRB transcripts were sequenced. Produced via immunoSEQ multiplex PCR; TCRdb's table is partial and in-frame only. The sample has hundreds of thousands of clones; about an eighth are singletons. V and J are TRBV2 and TRBJ2-3; TRBD2 agrees at 7 bases. Sequencing was carried out using naive CD4+ T cells from blood. The sequence came from a man between 18 and 29 years old with type 1 diabetes. CDR3 in amino acids: CASNGGVSTDTQYF. The CDR3 coding sequence is TGTGCCAGCAATGGGGGGGTTAGCACAGATACGCAGTATTTT.